This T cell receptor beta chain was profiled in a study of shared clonotypes between healthy human individuals. Assay execution proceeded at the deep level. Data came from immunoSEQ multiplex PCR; TCRdb stores just in-frame clones and leaves some out. Of approximately 2.1 million clones in the sample, 85% to 95% were seen once. This clone was seen a single time. V lost 1 base, J lost 6 bases, and 11 bases stayed unmatched. This CDR3 contains 16 residues. Germline V gene data show CDR1 as SEHNR and CDR2 as FQNEAQ (reference sequence). The V gene is TRBV7-9, the J gene TRBJ1-1; TRBD1 aligns across 7 bases. The sequence came from a man between 18 and 29 years old in good health. Some clones in this sample may be carry-over from other donors' samples. Source material: naive CD4+ T cells from PBMCs. As for subset: CD45RA+ positively selected. This chain's CDR3 is CASSLGGTAVGPEAFF. The CDR3 DNA follows: TGTGCCAGCAGCTTAGGGGGGACAGCAGTCGGGCCTGAAGCTTTCTTT.